The clone carrying this TCR beta chain was found many times. Its antigen is as yet unknown. This sample is drawn from a study of Graves' ophthalmopathy and Graves' hyperthyroidism. A volume of 8 to 10 ml of fresh peripheral blood supplied the PBMCs. This CDR3 spans 14 amino acids. Trimming took off 8 bases at V and 0 bases at J, with 13 bases between the two ends. Germline CDR1 reads MNHEY; CDR2 reads SMNVEV (reference sequence). RNA transcripts were the template, and TCR beta CDR3 regions were amplified from them. Second-round multiplex PCR followed a first-round RT-PCR using HTBI primers. From the multiplex PCR reads, TCRdb called clonotypes with MiXCR, one entry per CDR3 protein. The repertoire holds about 220,000 distinct CDR3 sequences, roughly a fifth seen once, with around 45% in the top ten. Study-wide points: The model achieved about 64% sensitivity and approximately 74% specificity for ophthalmopathy progression.

V gene TRBV27 combines with J gene TRBJ1-2; tentatively, D is TRBD1 (6 bases). Sequenced: peripheral blood. The TCR comes from a woman aged 50 to 60 with Graves' ophthalmopathy. The CDR3 DNA follows: TGTGCCAGCGGATATCAGGGGCCTAACTATGGCTACACCTTC. Translated, it gives CASGYQGPNYGYTF.